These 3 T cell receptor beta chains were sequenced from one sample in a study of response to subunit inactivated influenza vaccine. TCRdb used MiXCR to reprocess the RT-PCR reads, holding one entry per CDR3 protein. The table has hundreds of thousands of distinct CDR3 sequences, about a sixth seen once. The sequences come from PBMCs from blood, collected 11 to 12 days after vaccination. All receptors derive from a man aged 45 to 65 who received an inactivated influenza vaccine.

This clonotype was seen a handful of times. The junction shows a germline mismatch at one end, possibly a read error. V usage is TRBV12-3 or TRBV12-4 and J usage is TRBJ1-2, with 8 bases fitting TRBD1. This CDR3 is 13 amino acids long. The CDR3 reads CASSPTTGALLSF. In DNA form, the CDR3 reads TGTGCCAGCAGTCCAACGACAGGGGCCCTTCTGTCCTTC.

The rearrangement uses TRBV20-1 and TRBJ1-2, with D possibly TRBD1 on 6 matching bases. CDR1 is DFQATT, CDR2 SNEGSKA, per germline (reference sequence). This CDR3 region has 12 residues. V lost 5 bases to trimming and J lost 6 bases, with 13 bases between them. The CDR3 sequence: CSAGTGTNGYTF. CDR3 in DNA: TGCAGTGCTGGAACAGGGACGAATGGCTACACCTTC.

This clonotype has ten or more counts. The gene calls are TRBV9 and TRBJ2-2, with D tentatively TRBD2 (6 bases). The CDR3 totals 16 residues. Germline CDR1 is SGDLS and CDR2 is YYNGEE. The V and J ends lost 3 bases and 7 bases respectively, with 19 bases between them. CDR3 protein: CASSADGTLNVGELFF. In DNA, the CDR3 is TGTGCCAGCAGCGCGGACGGGACTCTCAACGTCGGGGAGCTGTTTTTT.